These 20 T cell receptor beta chains were all obtained from the same sample, sequenced in a study of cytomegalovirus exposure and HLA in healthy donors. PCR involved 60 Vbeta and 13 Jbeta primers. Clones were read by immunoSEQ multiplex PCR, and TCRdb kept only the in-frame ones, dropping some. The sample contains about 50,000 clones, 65% to 80% of which appear only once. The sample consisted of PBMCs. These receptor sequences come from a woman between 50 and 59 years old in good health and CMV-seronegative.

The rearrangement links TRBV15 to TRBJ1-2, with a tentative D call TRBD1 (5 bases). The germline V gene encodes CDR1 LNHNV and CDR2 YYDKDF (reference sequence). The CDR3 runs to 14 residues. Trimming took 5 bases from V and 3 from J, leaving 13 bases between them. The CDR3 sequence: CATSSGGGYYGYTF. CDR3 in DNA: TGTGCCACCAGCTCCGGGGGGGGGTACTATGGCTACACCTTC.

The chain carries TRBV5-4 and TRBJ1-4; D call uncertain. Trimming stripped 0 bases from V and 0 bases from J, with 15 bases between. The CDR3 sequence is 18 residues long. Germline V CDR1 and CDR2: SGHNT, YYREEE (reference sequence). The chain's CDR3 is CASSLGGHGGSTNEKLFF. The CDR3 DNA follows: TGTGCCAGCAGCTTGGGGGGTCACGGAGGTTCAACTAATGAAAAACTGTTTTTT.

This clone has more than one count but fewer than ten. The V call is TRBV5-1, the J call TRBJ1-3, with no clear D. The CDR3 covers 11 residues. Germline CDR1 is SGHRS and CDR2 is YFSETQ. Trimming left V 3 bases short and J 4 bases short, with 2 bases between. The CDR3 DNA sequence: TGCGCCAGCAGCTCAGGAAACACCATATATTTT. Its protein is CASSSGNTIYF.

V is TRBV9 and J is TRBJ2-1, with 8 bases that match TRBD2. The ends lost 4 bases at V and 0 bases at J; junction bases unmatched: 3. CDR1 and CDR2 (germline): SGDLS, YYNGEE. The CDR3 covers 15 residues. The CDR3 loop reads CASSPGGASYNEQFF. The CDR3 bases are TGTGCCAGCAGCCCCGGGGGGGCCTCCTACAATGAGCAGTTCTTC.

The chain links TRBV7-2 to TRBJ1-4; D unresolved. This CDR3 spans 14 amino acids. CDR1 and CDR2 (germline): SGHTA, FQGNSA. The V and J ends lost 2 bases and 7 bases respectively, with 11 bases between them. The CDR3 DNA reads TGTGCCAGCAGCTTACAGGAAGAAGGTGAAAAACTGTTTTTT. Translating gives CASSLQEEGEKLFF.

This rearrangement joins TRBV11-2 to TRBJ2-3, with 12 bases matching TRBD2. J gave up 2 bases and V 1 base, and 1 base lay outside the gene matches. The CDR3 extends over 16 amino acids. Germline CDR1 and CDR2: SGHAT and FQNNGV. The CDR3, as DNA: TGTGCCAGCAGCTTAGGGACTAGCGGGAACACAGATACGCAGTATTTT. As protein: CASSLGTSGNTDTQYF.

The chain has TRBV5-4 and TRBJ2-1; 7 bases map to TRBD2. V trimming: 7 bases; J trimming: 2 bases; junction bases outside the gene matches: 12. The CDR3 extends over 16 amino acids. The germline V gene has CDR1 SGHNT and CDR2 YYREEE (reference sequence). The CDR3 region is CASRPDLAVPYNEQFF. The CDR3 nucleotides read TGTGCCAGCCGGCCGGATCTAGCGGTCCCCTACAATGAGCAGTTCTTC.

The chain joins TRBV28 to TRBJ2-7; 10 bases are shared with TRBD1. V trimming: 5 bases; J trimming: 3 bases; junction bases outside the gene matches: 10. The CDR3 spans 16 residues. Germline V gene lookup returns CDR1 MDHEN and CDR2 SYDVKM. CDR3 amino acids: CASSVRRTGGSYEQYF. The CDR3 DNA reads as TGTGCCAGCAGTGTCAGAAGGACAGGGGGAAGCTACGAGCAGTACTTC.

This clone was picked up a small number of times. The chain joins TRBV2 to TRBJ1-1, with D possibly matching TRBD1 (5 bases). CDR3 length equals 13 residues. Germline values: CDR1 SNHLY, CDR2 FYNNEI. Trimming shortened V by 8 bases and J by 0 bases, and 10 bases separated the two germline ends. This CDR3 reads CASHWDLNTEAFF. Here the CDR3 DNA reads TGTGCCAGCCATTGGGACTTGAACACTGAAGCTTTCTTT.

Sample share makes this clone medium-sized. CDR3 sequence (DNA): TGTGCCAGCAGTGACAGGGGGCCCACTGAAGCTTTCTTT. Translating gives CASSDRGPTEAFF. The rearrangement links TRBV27 to TRBJ1-1; TRBD1 agrees at 10 bases. The V and J ends lost 5 bases and 4 bases, in that order; junction bases with no gene match: 1. Germline V gene data show CDR1 as MNHEY and CDR2 as SMNVEV (reference sequence). The length of the CDR3 is 13 residues.

The chain carries TRBV27 and TRBJ2-5; perhaps TRBD2 as D (6 bases). CDR1 and CDR2 from the germline V gene are MNHEY and SMNVEV (reference sequence). The CDR3 has 15 amino acids. V lost 4 bases and J lost 1, with 13 bases in between. CDR3 loop: CASSSVGSGQETQYF. CDR3 DNA: TGTGCCAGCAGTTCCGTCGGTAGCGGCCAAGAGACCCAGTACTTC.

V is TRBV19 and J is TRBJ1-3, with TRBD1 as a possible D gene (5 bases). CDR1 is LNHDA and CDR2 is SQIVND in the germline V gene (reference sequence). The ends were cut back, 5 bases at V and 0 bases at J, with 11 bases in the middle. The CDR3 spans 15 residues. CDR3 amino acids: CASSPSTDSGNTIYF. The CDR3 DNA follows: TGTGCCAGTAGTCCCTCGACAGACTCTGGAAACACCATATATTTT.

The chain has TRBV10-2 and TRBJ1-5; a weak D match, TRBD1 (5 bases). V lost 2 bases to trimming and J lost 7 bases, with 9 bases between them. The CDR3 contains 13 residues. The V gene's germline CDR1 is WSHSY and CDR2 SAAADI. The CDR3 loop is CASSEGARQPQHF. DNA for the CDR3: TGCGCCAGCAGTGAGGGGGCGCGACAGCCCCAGCATTTT.

V and J are TRBV6-5 and TRBJ2-2; TRBD1 is a possible D gene (6 bases). Deletions cut 2 bases from V and 4 bases from J, with 11 bases between. The CDR3 has 15 residues. Germline CDR1 is MNHEY and CDR2 is SVGAGI. CDR3 region: CASSYDRLFTGELFF. The CDR3 DNA sequence: TGTGCCAGCAGTTACGACAGGTTGTTCACCGGGGAGCTGTTTTTT.

The chain carries TRBV7-9 and TRBJ1-1; D is uncertain. The germline CDR1 and CDR2 sequences are SEHNR and FQNEAQ (reference sequence). V lost 5 bases to trimming and J lost 0 bases, with 7 bases between them. This CDR3 is 13 amino acids long. CDR3 bases: TGTGCCAGCAGCAGAGACATGAACACTGAAGCTTTCTTT. It yields the protein CASSRDMNTEAFF.

V and J are TRBV11-2 and TRBJ2-5; no clear D gene. The CDR3 consists of 13 residues. The germline gives CDR1 SGHAT, CDR2 FQNNGV. The germline V and J ends were trimmed by 1 base and 2 bases, with 5 bases remaining between them. The DNA of the CDR3 is TGTGCCAGCAGCTTAGCCAGACAAGAGACCCAGTACTTC. Residues: CASSLARQETQYF.

CDR3 nucleotide sequence: TGTGCCAGCACCCATAGGCGGGCCTACGAGCAGTACTTC. Residues: CASTHRRAYEQYF. The chain links TRBV2 to TRBJ2-7; D is perhaps TRBD2 (5 bases). CDR3 length: 13 residues. The V gene lost 7 bases and the J gene lost 2 bases, with 12 bases spanning the gap. The germline V gene encodes CDR1 SNHLY and CDR2 FYNNEI.

V and J are TRBV6-5 and TRBJ1-2, with 10 positions matching TRBD1. Trimming at V came to 5 bases and at J to 2 bases, leaving 5 bases not matched to a gene. CDR1 is MNHEY and CDR2 is SVGAGI in the germline V gene. This CDR3 spans 15 amino acids. CDR3 in DNA: TGTGCCAGCAGTCAGACAGGGGGCCCCAACTATGGCTACACCTTC. Its protein is CASSQTGGPNYGYTF.

This chain uses TRBV7-9 with TRBJ2-1; 7 nucleotides line up with TRBD2. V was pared by 2 bases and J by 13 bases, with 17 bases of the junction left unmatched. The CDR3 contains 16 residues. Germline V gene lookup returns CDR1 SEHNR and CDR2 FQNEAQ (reference sequence). CDR3 sequence (DNA): TGTGCCAGCAGCTTAAGGTACTCGCGGGAGCCCCCCCTCCAGTTCTTC. Its translation: CASSLRYSREPPLQFF.

The CDR3 loop is CASSEDRVSYEQYF. CDR3 bases: TGTGCCAGCAGTGAGGACAGGGTAAGCTACGAGCAGTACTTC. This chain connects TRBV2 to TRBJ2-5; TRBD1 matches 8 bases. The last part of the DNA fits TRBJ2-7 better; the J call may be wrong. Germline CDR1 is SNHLY and CDR2 is FYNNEI. This CDR3 region has 14 residues.